The rows below give T cell receptor beta chains drawn from one sample of a study of T cells in Graves' hyperthyroidism and ophthalmopathy. TCRdb reanalysed the multiplex PCR reads using MiXCR and keeps one entry per CDR3 protein. The sample holds about 720,000 distinct CDR3 sequences, approximately 16% seen once. The sequencing input was blood. All receptors derive from a man between 18 and 29 years old with Graves' hyperthyroidism. Each CDR3 is given with its conserved first and last residue. Each record gives: D gene, clone size, V gene, CDR3 length, J gene, CDR3 protein, CDR3 DNA. A D gene is named only where the DNA matches it firmly. Rows may omit the clone size; those that give it use once, few, many or a size class.

.	many	TRBV11-2	13	TRBJ1-1	CASTSDRRAEAFF	TGTGCCAGCACCTCAGACAGGAGGGCTGAAGCTTTCTTT
.	few	TRBV7-6	13	TRBJ2-2	CASSPGQYEELFF	TGTGCCAGCAGCCCAGGACAGTACGAGGAGCTGTTTTTT
.	.	TRBV20-1	13	TRBJ2-7	CSARPGHPGEQYF	TGCAGTGCTAGACCGGGACACCCGGGCGAGCAGTACTTC
TRBD2	many	TRBV3-1	13	TRBJ2-5	CASSPRLAETQYF	TGTGCCAGCAGCCCTCGACTAGCGGAGACCCAGTACTTC
.	.	TRBV4-1	16	TRBJ2-5	CASSQVNLGFVETQYF	TGCGCCAGCAGCCAAGTTAACCTAGGGTTTGTAGAGACCCAGTACTTC
TRBD2	many	TRBV18	17	TRBJ2-7	CASSPGTSGSGTYEQYF	TGTGCCAGCTCACCCGGGACTAGCGGGAGTGGAACCTACGAGCAGTACTTC
TRBD2	many	TRBV7-6	18	TRBJ2-3	CASSQDRLAGAGTDTQYF	TGTGCCAGCAGCCAAGATCGACTAGCGGGAGCCGGCACAGATACGCAGTATTTT
.	.	TRBV29-1	13	TRBJ2-2	CSVEETLSGELFF	TGCAGCGTTGAAGAGACCCTCTCCGGGGAGCTGTTTTTT
TRBD2	many	TRBV7-9	14	TRBJ2-1	CASSVTSGYNEQFF	TGTGCCAGCAGCGTCACTAGCGGTTACAATGAGCAGTTCTTC
TRBD1	many	TRBV12-5	15	TRBJ2-7	CASSTPDRASHEQYF	TGTGCTAGTTCCACCCCGGACAGGGCATCGCACGAGCAGTACTTC
TRBD2	.	TRBV20-1	14	TRBJ2-7	CSARPLAGAHEQYF	TGCAGTGCTAGGCCTCTAGCGGGAGCTCACGAGCAGTACTTC
.	.	TRBV19	14	TRBJ2-5	CASSIGGLGETQYF	TGTGCCAGTAGTATCGGGGGGCTCGGAGAGACCCAGTACTTC
.	many	TRBV7-9	12	TRBJ2-7	CASSFGAYEQYF	TGTGCCAGCTCATTTGGGGCCTACGAGCAGTACTTC
.	many	TRBV12-3/TRBV12-4	14	TRBJ2-1	CASSVDAGLNEQFF	TGTGCCAGCAGTGTCGACGCAGGCCTCAATGAGCAGTTCTTC
.	.	TRBV12-3/TRBV12-4	13	TRBJ1-1	CASRSNWEPEAFF	TGTGCCAGCAGGTCTAACTGGGAACCTGAAGCTTTCTTT
.	many	TRBV7-2	11	TRBJ2-5	CASSSSWTQYF	TGTGCCAGCAGCTCCTCCTGGACCCAGTACTTC
TRBD1	many	TRBV25-1	17	TRBJ2-5	CASSEEAGDSRLETQYF	TGTGCCAGCAGTGAAGAGGCTGGGGACAGTCGACTAGAGACCCAGTACTTC
.	many	TRBV6-6	12	TRBJ1-1	CASSYSPPEAFF	TGTGCCAGCAGTTACTCCCCACCTGAAGCTTTCTTT
.	.	TRBV7-9	13	TRBJ2-3	CANSSGTLDTQYF	TGTGCCAACAGCTCTGGGACCTTGGATACGCAGTATTTT
TRBD1	many	TRBV30	15	TRBJ2-7	CAWSVGTGYTYEQYF	TGTGCCTGGAGTGTGGGGACAGGGTACACCTACGAGCAGTACTTC
TRBD1	few	TRBV24-1	13	TRBJ2-1	CATSDGDRYEQFF	TGTGCCACCAGTGACGGGGACAGGTATGAGCAGTTCTTC
TRBD2	.	TRBV5-1	15	TRBJ2-1	CASSSGGGAYNEQFF	TGCGCCAGCAGTTCTGGGGGGGGGGCCTACAATGAGCAGTTCTTC
TRBD2	.	TRBV27	16	TRBJ2-5	CASSLSTGGPQETQYF	TGTGCCAGCAGTTTATCTACGGGAGGGCCCCAAGAGACCCAGTACTTC
TRBD1	many	TRBV7-3	17	TRBJ2-1	CASSRKGGGQGAVEQFF	TGTGCCAGCAGCCGGAAGGGGGGGGGACAGGGGGCAGTTGAGCAGTTCTTC
.	few	TRBV11-3	17	TRBJ2-1	CASSFTPGLFSYNEQFF	TGTGCCAGCAGCTTCACCCCGGGACTGTTCTCCTACAATGAGCAGTTCTTC
TRBD1	many	TRBV30	13	TRBJ2-7	CAWRDRGVYEQYF	TGTGCCTGGAGAGACAGGGGAGTCTACGAGCAGTACTTC
TRBD1	.	TRBV7-2	12	TRBJ1-1	CASSWTGGSAFF	TGTGCCAGCAGCTGGACAGGCGGTTCGGCTTTCTTT
TRBD1	.	TRBV30	19	TRBJ2-1	CAWSLWDGDRAGAYNEQFF	TGTGCCTGGAGTTTATGGGACGGCGACAGGGCAGGGGCCTACAATGAGCAGTTCTTC
.	many	TRBV28	16	TRBJ2-3	CASSEGPTLITDTQYF	TGTGCCAGCAGTGAGGGACCTACACTTATAACAGATACGCAGTATTTT
.	.	TRBV29-1	14	TRBJ2-1	CSVVPVESYNEQLF	TGCAGCGTTGTACCGGTGGAATCCTACAATGAGCAGCTCTTC
.	.	TRBV6-5	14	TRBJ2-7	CASSYTQGAYEQYF	TGTGCCAGCAGTTACACCCAAGGGGCGTACGAGCAGTACTTC
.	few	TRBV12-3/TRBV12-4	15	TRBJ1-6	CASSLSGLVNSPLHF	TGTGCCAGCAGTTTATCGGGACTGGTGAATTCACCCCTCCACTTT
.	few	TRBV20-1	14	TRBJ1-6	CSATDSRYNSPLHF	TGCAGTGCTACGGACAGCCGCTATAATTCACCCCTCCACTTT
.	many	TRBV12-3/TRBV12-4	14	TRBJ1-4	CASSPGGSNEKLFF	TGTGCCAGCAGTCCCGGAGGGAGTAATGAAAAACTGTTTTTT
TRBD2	.	TRBV9	16	TRBJ2-5	CASSVVGLAGQETQYF	TGTGCCAGCAGCGTAGTCGGACTAGCGGGCCAAGAGACCCAGTACTTC
TRBD2	few	TRBV29-1	14	TRBJ2-1	CSVEPEAGGNEQFF	TGCAGCGTTGAGCCCGAGGCGGGAGGGAATGAGCAGTTCTTC
.	.	TRBV9	14	TRBJ1-3	CASSEGDRGNTIYF	TGTGCCAGCAGCGAGGGGGACCGTGGAAACACCATATATTTT
TRBD1	few	TRBV4-3	15	TRBJ2-7	CASSQLWDRGHEQYF	TGCGCCAGCAGCCAACTCTGGGACAGGGGGCACGAGCAGTACTTC
TRBD1	.	TRBV6-5	16	TRBJ2-1	CASSYSAGQGYNEQFF	TGTGCCAGCAGTTACTCAGCAGGACAGGGGTACAATGAGCAGTTCTTC
.	.	TRBV20-1	11	TRBJ2-3	CSARVSDTQYF	TGCAGTGCTAGAGTGTCAGATACGCAGTATTTT